This entry is about one TCR beta chain. Antigen: not known. This sample stems from a study of OX40 agonist ivuxolimab in advanced cancers. Study-wide results and caveats: Within 6 weeks, CD4+ and CD8+ blood T cells expanded clonally at 0.1 to 3.0 mg/kg.

Sampling times: baseline, cycle 4 day 1, cycle 7 day 1. Repertoires were generated with immunoSEQ multiplex PCR, while TCRdb's copy carries only in-frame clones and drops some. The table includes around 82,000 clones, less than 90% detected once. This TCR was sampled from an adult with an advanced solid tumor such as melanoma, head and neck, liver or kidney cancer. This sample comprised CD4+ or CD8+ T cells sorted from blood, obtained in a trial of the OX40 agonist ivuxolimab.

CDR3 sequence reads: CASSNRLAGRGLPMLASYNEQFF. The CDR3 DNA reads as TGCGCCAGCAGCAACCGACTAGCGGGTAGGGGGCTTCCCATGTTGGCCTCCTACAATGAGCAGTTCTTC. This chain connects TRBV5-1 to TRBJ2-1, with 10 bases that match TRBD2. Germline CDR1 SGHRS, CDR2 YFSETQ. Germline trimming cut 4 bases from V and 0 bases from J; bases unmatched to any gene: 25. This CDR3 spans 23 amino acids.